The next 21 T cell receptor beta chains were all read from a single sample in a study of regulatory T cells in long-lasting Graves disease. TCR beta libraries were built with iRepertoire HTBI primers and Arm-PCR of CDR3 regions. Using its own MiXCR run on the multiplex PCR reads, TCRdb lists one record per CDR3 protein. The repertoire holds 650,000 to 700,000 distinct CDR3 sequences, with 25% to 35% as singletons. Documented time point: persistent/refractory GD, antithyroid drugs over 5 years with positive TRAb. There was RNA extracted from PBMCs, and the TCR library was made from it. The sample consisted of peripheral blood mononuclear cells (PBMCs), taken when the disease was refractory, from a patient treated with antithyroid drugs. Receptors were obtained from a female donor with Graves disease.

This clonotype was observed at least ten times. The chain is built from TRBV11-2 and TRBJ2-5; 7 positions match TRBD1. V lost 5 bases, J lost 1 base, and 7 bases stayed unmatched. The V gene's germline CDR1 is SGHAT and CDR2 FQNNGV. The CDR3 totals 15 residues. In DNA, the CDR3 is TGTGCCAGCAGCCCAGCAGGACAGGCCCAAGAGACCCAGTACTTC. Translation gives CASSPAGQAQETQYF. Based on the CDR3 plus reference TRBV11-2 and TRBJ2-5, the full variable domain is EAGVAQSPRYKIIEKRQSVAFWCNPISGHATLYWYQQILGQGPKLLIQFQNNGVVDDSQLPKDRFSAERLKGVDSTLKIQPAKLEDSAVYLCASSPAGQAQETQYFGPGTRLLVL.

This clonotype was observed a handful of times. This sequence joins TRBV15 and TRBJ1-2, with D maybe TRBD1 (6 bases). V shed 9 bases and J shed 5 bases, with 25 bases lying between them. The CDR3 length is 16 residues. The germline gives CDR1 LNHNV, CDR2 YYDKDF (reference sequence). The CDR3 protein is CATSLGGGRNGYGYTF. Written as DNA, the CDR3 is TGTGCCACTAGCTTGGGAGGGGGTCGCAATGGGTATGGCTACACCTTC.

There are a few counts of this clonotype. The CDR3 sequence: CASSPVWGTGELFF. The CDR3 DNA reads TGTGCCAGCAGTCCCGTGTGGGGCACCGGGGAGCTGTTTTTT. The rearrangement joins TRBV11-2 to TRBJ2-2; D ambiguous. V lost 6 bases to trimming and J lost 4 bases, with 12 bases between them. Germline V lookup: CDR1 SGHAT, CDR2 FQNNGV. The CDR3 totals 14 residues.

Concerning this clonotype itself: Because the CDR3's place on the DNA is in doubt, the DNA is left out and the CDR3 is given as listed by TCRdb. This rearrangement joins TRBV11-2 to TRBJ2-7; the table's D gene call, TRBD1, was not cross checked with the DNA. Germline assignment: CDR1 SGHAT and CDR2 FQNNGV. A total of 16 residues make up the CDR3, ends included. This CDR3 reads CASSLVGLGSIYEQCF.

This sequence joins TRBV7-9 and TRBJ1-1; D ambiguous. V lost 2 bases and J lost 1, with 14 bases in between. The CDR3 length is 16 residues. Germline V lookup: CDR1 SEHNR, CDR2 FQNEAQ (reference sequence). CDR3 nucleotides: TGTGCCAGCAGCTTAAGAGTTGGGCGGACGAACACTGAAGCTTTCTTT. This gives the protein CASSLRVGRTNTEAFF.

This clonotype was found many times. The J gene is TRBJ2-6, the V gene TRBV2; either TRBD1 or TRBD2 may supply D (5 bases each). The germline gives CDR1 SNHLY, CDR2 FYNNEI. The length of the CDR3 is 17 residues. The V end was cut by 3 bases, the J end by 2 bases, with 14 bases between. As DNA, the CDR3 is TGTGCCAGCAGTGATCAGGGACCCCTCGCTGGGGCCAACGTCCTGACTTTC. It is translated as CASSDQGPLAGANVLTF. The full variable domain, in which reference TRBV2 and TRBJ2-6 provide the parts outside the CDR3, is EPEVTQTPSHQVTQMGQEVILRCVPISNHLYFYWYRQILGQKVEFLVSFYNNEISEKSEIFDDQFSVERPDGSNFTLKIRSTKLEDSAMYFCASSDQGPLAGANVLTFGAGSRLTVL.

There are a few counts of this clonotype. In DNA, the CDR3 is TGCAGTGCTAGAGAGCATGGGGGAGGTGTAGAGACCCAGTACTTC. Encoded protein: CSAREHGGGVETQYF. The J gene is TRBJ2-5, the V gene TRBV20-1, with a weak D call TRBD2 (6 bases). The CDR3 is made up of 15 amino acids. CDR1 is DFQATT and CDR2 is SNEGSKA in the germline V gene (reference sequence). V was shortened by 0 bases and J by 4 bases, with 15 bases between the two germline ends.

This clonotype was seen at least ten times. CDR3 in DNA: TGTGCCAGCAGTTACTCTGGGGGCTCCTACGAGCAGTACTTC. Its protein product is CASSYSGGSYEQYF. The chain links TRBV6-5 to TRBJ2-7; the D gene could be TRBD1 or TRBD2 (5 bases each). CDR1 is MNHEY and CDR2 is SVGAGI in the germline V gene. V shed 0 bases and J shed 0 bases, with 6 bases lying between them. CDR3 length: 14 residues.

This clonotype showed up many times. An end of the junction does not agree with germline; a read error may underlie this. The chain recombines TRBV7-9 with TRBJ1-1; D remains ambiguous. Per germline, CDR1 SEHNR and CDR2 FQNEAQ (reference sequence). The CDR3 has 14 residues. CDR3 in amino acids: CASSLVRENTEAFF. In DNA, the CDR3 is TGTGCCAGCAGTTTAGTACGGGAGAACACTGAAGCTTTCTTT.

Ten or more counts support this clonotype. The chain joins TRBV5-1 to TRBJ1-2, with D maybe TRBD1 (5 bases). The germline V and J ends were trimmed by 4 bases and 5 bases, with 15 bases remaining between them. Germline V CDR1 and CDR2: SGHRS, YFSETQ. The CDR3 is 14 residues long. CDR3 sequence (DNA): TGCGCCAGCAGCACATCCCAGGGAAATTATGGCTACACCTTC. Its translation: CASSTSQGNYGYTF.

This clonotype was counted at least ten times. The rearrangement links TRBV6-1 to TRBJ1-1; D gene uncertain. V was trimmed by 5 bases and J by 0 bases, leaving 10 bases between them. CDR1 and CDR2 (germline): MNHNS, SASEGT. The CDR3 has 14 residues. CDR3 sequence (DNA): TGTGCCAGCAGTCGAGGGCACTTGAACACTGAAGCTTTCTTT. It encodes CASSRGHLNTEAFF.

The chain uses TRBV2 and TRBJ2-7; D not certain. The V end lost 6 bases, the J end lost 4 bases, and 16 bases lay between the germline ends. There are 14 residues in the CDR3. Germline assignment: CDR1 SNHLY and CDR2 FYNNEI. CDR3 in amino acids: CASRPPGIQYEQYF. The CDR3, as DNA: TGTGCCAGCAGGCCCCCGGGTATACAATACGAGCAGTACTTC.

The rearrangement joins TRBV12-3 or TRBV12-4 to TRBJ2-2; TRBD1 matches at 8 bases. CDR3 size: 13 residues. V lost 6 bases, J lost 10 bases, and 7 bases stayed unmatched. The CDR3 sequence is CASSIGQGSELFF. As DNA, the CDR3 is TGTGCCAGCAGCATCGGACAGGGTTCGGAGCTGTTTTTT.

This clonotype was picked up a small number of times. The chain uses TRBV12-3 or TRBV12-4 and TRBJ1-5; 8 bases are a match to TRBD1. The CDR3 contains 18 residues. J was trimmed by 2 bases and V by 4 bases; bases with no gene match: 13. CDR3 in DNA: TGTGCCAGCAGTTCCGGGACAGGCCTCGCTGGGGGCAATCAGCCCCAGCATTTT. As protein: CASSSGTGLAGGNQPQHF.

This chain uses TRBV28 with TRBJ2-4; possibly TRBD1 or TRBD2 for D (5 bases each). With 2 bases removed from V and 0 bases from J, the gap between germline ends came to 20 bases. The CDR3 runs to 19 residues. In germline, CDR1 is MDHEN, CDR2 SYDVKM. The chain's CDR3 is CASSLNLGTEKVAKNIQYF. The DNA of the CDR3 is TGTGCCAGCAGTTTAAATTTAGGGACCGAAAAGGTAGCCAAAAACATTCAGTACTTC.

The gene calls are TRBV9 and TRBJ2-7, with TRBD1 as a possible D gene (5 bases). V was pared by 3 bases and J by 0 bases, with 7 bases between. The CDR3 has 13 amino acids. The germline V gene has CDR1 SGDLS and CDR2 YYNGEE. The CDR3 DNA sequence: TGTGCCAGCAGCGGACAGACCTCCTACGAGCAGTACTTC. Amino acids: CASSGQTSYEQYF. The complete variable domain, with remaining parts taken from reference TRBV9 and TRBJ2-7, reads DSGVTQTPKHLITATGQRVTLRCSPRSGDLSVYWYQQSLDQGLQFLIQYYNGEERAKGNILERFSAQQFPDLHSELNLSSLELGDSALYFCASSGQTSYEQYFGPGTRLTVT.

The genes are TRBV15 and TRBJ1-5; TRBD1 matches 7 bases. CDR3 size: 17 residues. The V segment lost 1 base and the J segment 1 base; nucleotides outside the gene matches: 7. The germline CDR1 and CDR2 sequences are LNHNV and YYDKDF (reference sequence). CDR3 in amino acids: CATSRADRDRSNQPQHF. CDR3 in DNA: TGTGCCACCAGCAGAGCCGACAGGGATCGGAGCAATCAGCCCCAGCATTTT. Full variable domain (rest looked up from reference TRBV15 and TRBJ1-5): DAMVIQNPRYQVTQFGKPVTLSCSQTLNHNVMYWYQQKSSQAPKLLFHYYDKDFNNEADTPDNFQSRRPNTSFCFLDIRSPGLGDTAMYLCATSRADRDRSNQPQHFGDGTRLSIL.

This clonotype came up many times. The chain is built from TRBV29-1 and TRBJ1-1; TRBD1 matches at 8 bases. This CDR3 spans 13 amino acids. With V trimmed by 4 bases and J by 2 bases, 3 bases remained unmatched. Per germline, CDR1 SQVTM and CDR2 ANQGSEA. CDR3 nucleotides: TGCAGCGTTGCGGACAGGGTTAACACTGAAGCTTTCTTT. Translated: CSVADRVNTEAFF.

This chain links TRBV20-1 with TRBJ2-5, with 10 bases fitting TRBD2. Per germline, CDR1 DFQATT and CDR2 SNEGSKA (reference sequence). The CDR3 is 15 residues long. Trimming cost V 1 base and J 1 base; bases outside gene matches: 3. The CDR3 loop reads CSARASGRGQETQYF. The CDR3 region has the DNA TGCAGTGCTAGAGCCAGCGGGAGGGGCCAAGAGACCCAGTACTTC.

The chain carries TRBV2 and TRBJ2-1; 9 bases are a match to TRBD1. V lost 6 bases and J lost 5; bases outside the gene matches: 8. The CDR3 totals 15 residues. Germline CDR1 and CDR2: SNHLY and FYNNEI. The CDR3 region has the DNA TGTGCCAGCAGCCCCCGGGACAGGGCGGACAATGAGCAGTTCTTC. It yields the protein CASSPRDRADNEQFF. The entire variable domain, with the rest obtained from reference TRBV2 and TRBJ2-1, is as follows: EPEVTQTPSHQVTQMGQEVILRCVPISNHLYFYWYRQILGQKVEFLVSFYNNEISEKSEIFDDQFSVERPDGSNFTLKIRSTKLEDSAMYFCASSPRDRADNEQFFGPGTRLTVL.

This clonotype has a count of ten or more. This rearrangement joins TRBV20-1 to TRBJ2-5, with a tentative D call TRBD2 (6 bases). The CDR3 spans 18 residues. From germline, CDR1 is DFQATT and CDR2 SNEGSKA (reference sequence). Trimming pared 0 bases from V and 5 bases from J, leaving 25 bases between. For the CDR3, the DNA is TGCAGTGCTAGAGACCCCCTCCTGGCCGGGAGCAGCACGGAGACCCAGTACTTC. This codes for CSARDPLLAGSSTETQYF.